This T cell receptor (beta chain) was documented in a study of shared clonotypes between healthy human individuals. General study findings and limits: Relative to their counterparts shared across all four donors, non-shared clonotypes exhibited diminished generation probabilities.

Per sorted-subset replicate PCR, input was approximately 180 ng DNA, representing around 28,000 T cell genomes. Clones were read by immunoSEQ multiplex PCR, and TCRdb kept only the in-frame ones, dropping some. The data hold a few million clones, with 90% to 95% observed a single time. This CDR3 is 15 amino acids long. Germline loops: CDR1 SNHLY, CDR2 FYNNEI. J lost 6 bases, V lost 5 bases, and 10 bases had no gene match. To note about this clone: Antigen unknown.

The sample consisted of naive CD4+ T cells sorted from blood. As to subset: CD45RA+ positively selected. The genes are TRBV2 and TRBJ2-7; 10 bases agree with TRBD2. The receptor was isolated from a man aged 18 to 29 in good health. CDR3: CASSLIAGGPGEQYF. CDR3 nucleotides: TGTGCCAGCAGTCTTATAGCGGGGGGCCCGGGCGAGCAGTACTTC. The entire variable domain, with the rest obtained from reference TRBV2 and TRBJ2-7, is as follows: EPEVTQTPSHQVTQMGQEVILRCVPISNHLYFYWYRQILGQKVEFLVSFYNNEISEKSEIFDDQFSVERPDGSNFTLKIRSTKLEDSAMYFCASSLIAGGPGEQYFGPGTRLTVT.